These 32 T cell receptor beta chains were sequenced from one sample in a study of CD8 T cells in Susac syndrome. When the RNA was reverse transcribed, random hexamers were used with an input of 0.5 to 1 ug. TCRdb re-analysed the immunoSEQ multiplex PCR reads in MiXCR, keeping a single row per CDR3 protein. The sample records tens of thousands of distinct CDR3 sequences, 85% to 95% being singletons. What was sequenced was CD8+ T cells from PBMCs. The receptors were sampled from a human donor with multiple sclerosis.

The chain joins TRBV7-3 to TRBJ2-1; D may be TRBD1 or TRBD2 (6 bases each). Germline loops: CDR1 SGHTA, CDR2 FQGTGA. There are 13 residues in the CDR3. Trimming left V 2 bases short and J 8 bases short, with 10 bases between. CDR3 DNA: TGTGCCAGCAGCTTATGGGGGGCCGATGAGCAGTTCTTC. As protein: CASSLWGADEQFF.

This chain connects TRBV19 to TRBJ1-2; D perhaps matches TRBD1 (5 bases). The germline V gene has CDR1 LNHDA and CDR2 SQIVND (reference sequence). The CDR3 length is 15 residues. V shed 3 bases and J shed 2 bases, with 13 bases lying between them. For the CDR3, the DNA is TGTGCCAGTAGTATCGTAAGTGAGGGGAACTATGGCTACACCTTC. Translating gives CASSIVSEGNYGYTF.

J is TRBJ1-4 and V is TRBV11-2, with D maybe TRBD1 (6 bases). Trimming removed 5 bases from V and 8 bases from J, with 15 bases in between. CDR3 length: 14 amino acids. Germline loops: CDR1 SGHAT, CDR2 FQNNGV. CDR3 DNA: TGTGCCAGCAGCAGCCGGGGGGGGCCCGAAAAACTGTTTTTT. Amino acids: CASSSRGGPEKLFF.

The chain carries TRBV5-1 and TRBJ2-7; D is unclear. CDR1 SGHRS and CDR2 YFSETQ come from the germline V gene. The length of the CDR3 is 13 residues. V shed 0 bases and J shed 9 bases, with 13 bases lying between them. The CDR3 protein is CASSLGVTVGQYF. The CDR3 DNA reads TGCGCCAGCAGCTTGGGAGTCACTGTCGGGCAGTACTTC.

V usage is TRBV7-9 and J usage is TRBJ1-1, with TRBD1 identical over 9 bases. Germline V lookup: CDR1 SEHNR, CDR2 FQNEAQ (reference sequence). With 1 base clipped from V and 5 bases from J, the junction kept 5 bases outside the gene matches. The CDR3 extends over 15 amino acids. The CDR3 sequence is CASSLDPTGGTEAFF. CDR3 DNA: TGTGCCAGCAGCTTAGACCCGACAGGGGGAACTGAAGCTTTCTTT.

The chain employs TRBV7-9 and TRBJ1-1; TRBD1 aligns across 7 bases. With V trimmed by 5 bases and J by 6 bases, 3 bases remained unmatched. Germline assignment: CDR1 SEHNR and CDR2 FQNEAQ (reference sequence). The CDR3 is 12 residues long. The CDR3 here is CASSEGAAEAFF. In DNA form, the CDR3 reads TGTGCCAGCAGCGAGGGGGCGGCTGAAGCTTTCTTT. The full variable domain, rest sourced from reference TRBV7-9 and TRBJ1-1, is DTGVSQNPRHKITKRGQNVTFRCDPISEHNRLYWYRQTLGQGPEFLTYFQNEAQLEKSRLLSDRFSAERPKGSFSTLEIQRTEQGDSAMYLCASSEGAAEAFFGQGTRLTVV.

The chain is built from TRBV6-5 and TRBJ2-7; possible D gene TRBD1, 7 bases. Trimming removed 0 bases from V and 3 bases from J, with 15 bases in between. Germline V lookup: CDR1 MNHEY, CDR2 SVGAGI. The CDR3 runs 16 residues. The CDR3 sequence is CASSYSAGTDFYEQYF. CDR3 DNA sequence: TGTGCCAGCAGTTACTCGGCGGGGACAGACTTCTACGAGCAGTACTTC.

The CDR3: CASSQERDKAPYEQYF. CDR3 DNA: TGTGCCAGCAGCCAAGAGCGGGACAAAGCACCCTACGAGCAGTACTTC. This chain uses TRBV14 with TRBJ2-7; D could derive from TRBD1 or TRBD2 (6 bases each). The CDR3 contains 16 residues. The V and J ends lost 0 bases and 2 bases respectively, with 14 bases between them. Germline V gene lookup returns CDR1 SGHDN and CDR2 FVKESK.

J is TRBJ2-7 and V is TRBV2, with a tentative D call TRBD1 (5 bases). Germline loops: CDR1 SNHLY, CDR2 FYNNEI. The CDR3 totals 15 residues. The V gene lost 6 bases and the J gene lost 0 bases, with 15 bases spanning the gap. Here the CDR3 DNA reads TGTGCCAGCAGGGTGCAGGGCCGATTCTCCTACGAGCAGTACTTC. Translation: CASRVQGRFSYEQYF.

In its sample, this clonotype was seen a few times. Written as DNA, the CDR3 is TGTGCCAGCAGCTTCGTAACGGGACAGGGTTTTGATGAGCAGTTCTTC. Translated: CASSFVTGQGFDEQFF. The V call is TRBV7-6, the J call TRBJ2-1; 9 positions match TRBD1. Per germline, CDR1 SGHVS and CDR2 FNYEAQ. The CDR3 is 16 amino acids. The J segment lost 8 bases and the V segment lost 3 bases, leaving 11 bases of the junction unmatched.

The V and J genes are TRBV7-8 and TRBJ2-5, with TRBD1 identical over 10 bases. CDR3 length: 15 amino acids. The germline gives CDR1 SGHVS, CDR2 FQNEAQ. V lost 3 bases and J lost 5; bases outside the gene matches: 6. The CDR3 nucleotides are TGTGCCAGCAGCTTCCGGGACAGGGGCAGGGAGACCCAGTACTTC. It codes for CASSFRDRGRETQYF.

This clonotype was counted a single time. This sequence joins TRBV7-8 and TRBJ1-5; TRBD1 might be the D (6 bases). The germline V and J ends were trimmed by 5 bases and 4 bases, with 15 bases remaining between them. Per the germline V gene, CDR1 is SGHVS and CDR2 is FQNEAQ. The CDR3 contains 15 residues. The DNA of the CDR3 is TGTGCCAGCAGCCTCGGACAGATTGCAAATCAGCCCCAGCATTTT. It specifies CASSLGQIANQPQHF.

V is TRBV30 and J is TRBJ2-7; D is possibly TRBD2 (7 bases). V was trimmed by 1 base and J by 2 bases, leaving 12 bases between them. This CDR3 is built from 14 residues. Germline V CDR1 and CDR2: GTSNPN, SVGIG (reference sequence). For the CDR3, the DNA is TGTGCCTGGAGTGCAGTGGGGGGGCCCTACGAGCAGTACTTC. It translates to CAWSAVGGPYEQYF.

The chain combines TRBV7-3 with TRBJ1-4; D uncertain. The CDR3 is 16 residues long. Trimming took off 5 bases at V and 1 base at J, with 14 bases between the two ends. Germline V gives CDR1 SGHTA, CDR2 FQGTGA. The CDR3 sequence is CASSPSSPGTNEKLFF. In nucleotides, the CDR3 is TGTGCCAGCAGCCCATCCTCTCCAGGAACTAATGAAAAACTGTTTTTT.

In this sample, this clonotype turned up once. The genes are TRBV6-5 and TRBJ1-1, with D possibly TRBD1 on 6 matching bases. The CDR3 runs to 14 residues. The germline V and J ends were trimmed by 3 bases and 5 bases, with 13 bases remaining between them. The germline CDR1 and CDR2 sequences are MNHEY and SVGAGI. The CDR3 DNA reads TGTGCCAGCAGTTATGGACAGACGGGGACTGAAGCTTTCTTT. Amino acid sequence: CASSYGQTGTEAFF.

This clonotype has a single count. V usage is TRBV7-8 and J usage is TRBJ1-6; 7 bases are shared with TRBD1. CDR1 and CDR2 from the germline V gene are SGHVS and FQNEAQ. Trimming removed 6 bases from V and 9 bases from J; junction bases left unmatched: 11. The CDR3 is 15 amino acids. The CDR3 DNA sequence: TGTGCCAGCAGAGAAGGGGGCCTGACTGTTTCACCCCTCCACTTT. It yields the protein CASREGGLTVSPLHF.

The chain combines TRBV11-2 with TRBJ2-1; no reliable D call. Germline V gene data show CDR1 as SGHAT and CDR2 as FQNNGV. V was trimmed by 5 bases and J by 7 bases, leaving 15 bases between them. The CDR3 extends over 14 amino acids. The chain's CDR3 is CASSLLIFVNEQFF. DNA for the CDR3: TGTGCCAGCAGCCTACTAATCTTTGTAAATGAGCAGTTCTTC.

The V gene is TRBV19, the J gene TRBJ2-2, with D perhaps matching TRBD1 or TRBD2 (5 bases each). Germline V gives CDR1 LNHDA, CDR2 SQIVND (reference sequence). The CDR3 consists of 17 residues. Trimming took 6 bases from V and 7 from J, leaving 24 bases between them. The DNA for the CDR3 is TGTGCCAGTAGCGAACCCTGGCTGATTACGGGGCACGGGGAGCTGTTTTTT. Translated: CASSEPWLITGHGELFF. The variable domain in full, with the rest retrieved from reference TRBV19 and TRBJ2-2, is DGGITQSPKYLFRKEGQNVTLSCEQNLNHDAMYWYRQDPGQGLRLIYYSQIVNDFQKGDIAEGYSVSREKKESFPLTVTSAQKNPTAFYLCASSEPWLITGHGELFFGEGSRLTVL.

This rearrangement joins TRBV27 to TRBJ2-3, with D perhaps being TRBD1 or TRBD2 (6 bases each). Germline V CDR1 and CDR2: MNHEY, SMNVEV (reference sequence). The CDR3 has 16 residues. The V end was cut by 7 bases, the J end by 4 bases, with 21 bases between. The CDR3 here is CASTDGVGGSSDTQYF. The CDR3 region has the DNA TGTGCCAGCACCGACGGGGTGGGGGGCAGTTCAGATACGCAGTATTTT.

This chain uses TRBV3-1 with TRBJ2-1; D is ambiguous. V lost 4 bases, J lost 0 bases, and 10 bases lay in between. Germline V gives CDR1 LGHDT, CDR2 YNNKEL (reference sequence). The CDR3 sequence is 15 residues long. CDR3 protein: CASSLYMGSYNEQFF. DNA of the CDR3: TGTGCCAGCAGCCTATATATGGGCTCCTACAATGAGCAGTTCTTC.

The V call is TRBV10-3, the J call TRBJ1-2, with D possibly TRBD1 on 5 matching bases. The germline gives CDR1 ENHRY, CDR2 SYGVKD. The CDR3 sequence is 16 residues long. V was trimmed by 0 bases and J by 9 bases, leaving 20 bases between them. Written as DNA, the CDR3 is TGTGCCATCAGTGAGTCCTGGTGGGCCAGGGATCCGAGCTACACCTTC. Translating gives CAISESWWARDPSYTF.

The chain has TRBV29-1 and TRBJ2-1; 8 nucleotides match TRBD2. Per germline, CDR1 SQVTM and CDR2 ANQGSEA. CDR3 size: 12 residues. J gave up 7 bases and V 7 bases, and 6 bases lay outside the gene matches. The CDR3 bases are TGCAGCGGGAACCGGGGGGGGAATGAGCAGTTCTTC. Protein product: CSGNRGGNEQFF.

The chain's CDR3 is CASSLGGTGAYNEQFF. CDR3 coding DNA: TGTGCCAGCAGCTTAGGAGGGACAGGGGCCTACAATGAGCAGTTCTTC. The chain has TRBV7-3 and TRBJ2-1, with 10 bases matching TRBD1. V was clipped by 2 bases and J by 2 bases; unmatched bases: 3. The CDR3 is 16 amino acids. The V gene's germline CDR1 is SGHTA and CDR2 FQGTGA.

V is TRBV6-6 and J is TRBJ2-2, with 7 bases identical to TRBD1. The CDR3 sequence is 15 residues long. The germline V gene encodes CDR1 MNHNY and CDR2 SVGAGI (reference sequence). The junction had 7 bases not matched to a gene; V was cut back by 2 bases and J by 7 bases. Here the CDR3 reads CASSYKGAKRGELFF. In nucleotides, the CDR3 is TGTGCCAGCAGTTACAAGGGGGCGAAACGCGGGGAGCTGTTTTTT.

V usage is TRBV15 and J usage is TRBJ1-3; 8 bases match TRBD1. The CDR3 consists of 17 residues. V gave up 2 bases and J gave up 5 bases; unmatched junction bases: 11. Per the germline V gene, CDR1 is LNHNV and CDR2 is YYDKDF (reference sequence). The CDR3 loop is CATSRPGGTGKRNTIYF. The CDR3, as DNA: TGTGCCACCAGCAGACCTGGAGGGACAGGAAAACGAAACACCATATATTTT.

The chain joins TRBV6-5 to TRBJ1-1; D possibly corresponds to TRBD1 (6 bases). Trimming stripped 8 bases from V and 0 bases from J, with 13 bases between. The CDR3 runs to 14 residues. The germline gives CDR1 MNHEY, CDR2 SVGAGI. In DNA form, the CDR3 reads TGTGCCAGCCACGTTGGGGACATGAACACTGAAGCTTTCTTT. Amino acid sequence: CASHVGDMNTEAFF.

V usage is TRBV7-9 and J usage is TRBJ1-6, with a tentative D call TRBD1 (6 bases). Per the germline V gene, CDR1 is SEHNR and CDR2 is FQNEAQ (reference sequence). This CDR3 has 15 residues. V was pared by 4 bases and J by 6 bases, with 13 bases between. CDR3 bases: TGTGCCAGCAGCTCCCCGGACAGTATTAATTCACCCCTCCACTTT. Its protein is CASSSPDSINSPLHF.

J is TRBJ2-1 and V is TRBV29-1; no firm D call. Germline CDR1 is SQVTM and CDR2 is ANQGSEA. This CDR3 is built from 12 residues. Trimming took 2 bases from V and 5 from J, leaving 7 bases between them. In DNA form, the CDR3 reads TGCAGCGTTGAAACCGGAAACAATGAGCAGTTCTTC. It specifies CSVETGNNEQFF.

The genes are TRBV4-2 and TRBJ2-7; D possibly corresponds to TRBD1 (6 bases). The CDR3 loop spans 19 amino acids. V lost 0 bases to trimming and J lost 1 base, with 22 bases between them. The germline V gene encodes CDR1 LGHNA and CDR2 YNFKEQ. CDR3 bases: TGTGCCAGCAGCCAAGATCTAACTTACGCAGGGGCCGGGTCCTACGAGCAGTACTTC. Translation gives CASSQDLTYAGAGSYEQYF.

The chain couples TRBV7-6 to TRBJ1-2; D remains unclear. CDR3 length: 14 residues. The ends were cut back, 1 base at V and 3 bases at J, with 9 bases in the middle. Germline assignment: CDR1 SGHVS and CDR2 FNYEAQ. CDR3 nucleotides: TGTGCCAGCAGCTTAGGAGAGGGAGACTATGGCTACACCTTC. Its protein product is CASSLGEGDYGYTF.

The chain is built from TRBV7-9 and TRBJ2-7, with a weak D call TRBD1 (5 bases). The CDR3 is 13 residues long. V dropped 4 bases and J dropped 7 bases, with 14 bases sitting between them. The germline V gene has CDR1 SEHNR and CDR2 FQNEAQ (reference sequence). CDR3 sequence reads: CASSSDSFREQYF. In nucleotides, the CDR3 is TGTGCCAGCAGCTCAGACAGCTTTAGGGAGCAGTACTTC.

The V and J genes are TRBV28 and TRBJ1-1; D not resolved. The V and J ends lost 1 base and 5 bases respectively, with 8 bases between them. The length of the CDR3 is 13 residues. The V gene's germline CDR1 is MDHEN and CDR2 SYDVKM. In nucleotides, the CDR3 is TGTGCCAGCAGTTTATTGTCTGGGACTGAAGCTTTCTTT. This codes for CASSLLSGTEAFF.